Listed below are T cell receptor beta chains from one sample, sequenced in a study of blood T cells in healthy people across ages. TCRdb reanalysed the 5' RACE reads using MiXCR and keeps one entry per CDR3 protein. The table lists hundreds of thousands of distinct CDR3 sequences, roughly 25% of them singletons, with about 3% in the top ten. The data were also submitted as part of a second study, on T cells of mothers and their children.

The sequencing input was blood. The receptors originated from a boy aged 5-17 years in good health. The CDR3 runs from the conserved cysteine through the conserved F or W. Fields, in order: J gene, V gene, clone size, D gene, CDR3 protein, CDR3 DNA. D genes are given only for firm matches. The size field is filled for only some rows; it gives once, few, many or a size class.

J gene: TRBJ2-2; V gene: TRBV12-3/TRBV12-4; clone size: .; D gene: TRBD2; CDR3 protein: CASRGSGGFDTGALFF; CDR3 DNA: TGTGCCAGCAGGGGTAGCGGGGGCTTTGATACCGGGGCGCTGTTTTTT
J gene: TRBJ2-1; V gene: TRBV11-2; clone size: .; D gene: TRBD2; CDR3 protein: CASSLEGGSGGAGHEQFF; CDR3 DNA: TGTGCCAGCAGCTTAGAAGGGGGAAGCGGGGGGGCCGGCCATGAGCAGTTCTTC
J gene: TRBJ1-4; V gene: TRBV30; clone size: .; D gene: .; CDR3 protein: CAWSHREGLGEKLFF; CDR3 DNA: TGTGCCTGGAGCCACCGGGAAGGGTTGGGTGAAAAACTGTTTTTT
J gene: TRBJ2-2; V gene: TRBV7-3; clone size: few; D gene: .; CDR3 protein: CASSFDTGTGELFF; CDR3 DNA: TGTGCCAGCAGCTTTGATACAGGGACCGGGGAGCTGTTTTTT
J gene: TRBJ2-2; V gene: TRBV29-1; clone size: .; D gene: .; CDR3 protein: CSVGRNTGELFF; CDR3 DNA: TGCAGCGTTGGAAGGAACACCGGGGAGCTGTTTTTT
J gene: TRBJ1-4; V gene: TRBV20-1; clone size: few; D gene: .; CDR3 protein: CSASTGNEKLFF; CDR3 DNA: TGCAGTGCTAGCACGGGGAATGAAAAACTGTTTTTT
J gene: TRBJ2-2; V gene: TRBV10-1; clone size: once; D gene: .; CDR3 protein: CASTRDFTGELFF; CDR3 DNA: TGCGCCAGCACCAGGGACTTCACCGGGGAGCTGTTTTTT
J gene: TRBJ2-2; V gene: TRBV10-3; clone size: .; D gene: .; CDR3 protein: CAISPTLRTGELFF; CDR3 DNA: TGTGCCATCAGCCCCACCCTCCGCACCGGGGAGCTGTTTTTT
J gene: TRBJ1-1; V gene: TRBV20-1; clone size: .; D gene: .; CDR3 protein: CSARDQNTEAFF; CDR3 DNA: TGCAGTGCTAGAGATCAAAACACTGAAGCTTTCTTT
J gene: TRBJ2-5; V gene: TRBV10-1; clone size: .; D gene: TRBD1; CDR3 protein: CASSESWGTGNQETQYF; CDR3 DNA: TGCGCCAGCAGTGAGTCGTGGGGGACAGGGAACCAAGAGACCCAGTACTTC
J gene: TRBJ1-1; V gene: TRBV6-6; clone size: .; D gene: .; CDR3 protein: CASSPLTPSGTEAFF; CDR3 DNA: TGTGCCAGCAGCCCCCTGACACCTTCGGGCACTGAAGCTTTCTTT
J gene: TRBJ1-2; V gene: TRBV7-9; clone size: .; D gene: TRBD1; CDR3 protein: CASSDPIRGNYGYTF; CDR3 DNA: TGTGCCAGCAGCGACCCTATCAGGGGGAACTATGGCTACACCTTC
J gene: TRBJ1-1; V gene: TRBV4-2; clone size: once; D gene: .; CDR3 protein: CASSTRVDTEAFF; CDR3 DNA: TGTGCCAGCAGCACTAGGGTGGACACTGAAGCTTTCTTT
J gene: TRBJ1-2; V gene: TRBV14; clone size: .; D gene: .; CDR3 protein: CASSQDSYGTYGYTF; CDR3 DNA: TGTGCCAGCAGCCAAGATTCGTACGGGACCTATGGCTACACCTTC
J gene: TRBJ2-6; V gene: TRBV29-1; clone size: many; D gene: .; CDR3 protein: CSVLWTVPSSGANVLTF; CDR3 DNA: TGCAGCGTCCTATGGACAGTCCCGAGCTCTGGGGCCAACGTCCTGACTTTC
J gene: TRBJ1-2; V gene: TRBV27; clone size: .; D gene: .; CDR3 protein: CASRRSNYGYTF; CDR3 DNA: TGTGCCAGCAGGCGGTCGAACTATGGCTACACCTTC
J gene: TRBJ2-7; V gene: TRBV9; clone size: .; D gene: TRBD1; CDR3 protein: CASSEGRGPYEQYF; CDR3 DNA: TGTGCCAGCAGCGAGGGCAGGGGGCCCTACGAGCAGTACTTC
J gene: TRBJ2-3; V gene: TRBV11-2; clone size: .; D gene: .; CDR3 protein: CASSLGQGMADTQYF; CDR3 DNA: TGTGCCAGCAGCTTAGGGCAGGGGATGGCAGATACGCAGTATTTT
J gene: TRBJ2-5; V gene: TRBV24-1; clone size: few; D gene: TRBD2; CDR3 protein: CATSNPTSGGIGQETQYF; CDR3 DNA: TGTGCCACCAGTAATCCGACTAGCGGGGGGATCGGCCAAGAGACCCAGTACTTC
J gene: TRBJ2-7; V gene: TRBV4-1; clone size: few; D gene: .; CDR3 protein: CASLVLDDYEQYF; CDR3 DNA: TGCGCCAGCTTAGTCCTGGACGACTACGAGCAGTACTTC
J gene: TRBJ2-3; V gene: TRBV28; clone size: .; D gene: TRBD2; CDR3 protein: CATETSGGTDTQYF; CDR3 DNA: TGTGCCACCGAGACTAGCGGGGGAACAGATACGCAGTATTTT
J gene: TRBJ2-3; V gene: TRBV20-1; clone size: .; D gene: TRBD2; CDR3 protein: CSETSGGSSTDTQYF; CDR3 DNA: TGCAGTGAGACCAGCGGGGGATCTAGCACAGATACGCAGTATTTT
J gene: TRBJ2-3; V gene: TRBV12-3/TRBV12-4; clone size: .; D gene: TRBD2; CDR3 protein: CASSGGGATDTQYF; CDR3 DNA: TGTGCCAGCAGTGGCGGGGGGGCCACAGATACGCAGTATTTT
J gene: TRBJ1-1; V gene: TRBV6-1; clone size: .; D gene: .; CDR3 protein: CASQGNTEAFF; CDR3 DNA: TGTGCCAGCCAGGGGAACACTGAAGCTTTCTTT
J gene: TRBJ1-4; V gene: TRBV28; clone size: .; D gene: .; CDR3 protein: CASRRAGQNEKLFF; CDR3 DNA: TGTGCCAGCAGGAGGGCGGGACAAAATGAAAAACTGTTTTTT
J gene: TRBJ2-7; V gene: TRBV18; clone size: .; D gene: .; CDR3 protein: CASSPFRSGGHSYEQYF; CDR3 DNA: TGTGCCAGCTCACCATTCCGGTCGGGGGGCCACTCCTACGAGCAGTACTTC
J gene: TRBJ2-5; V gene: TRBV4-2; clone size: .; D gene: TRBD2; CDR3 protein: CASSQEWLAGAGETQYF; CDR3 DNA: TGTGCCAGCAGCCAAGAATGGCTAGCGGGGGCGGGGGAGACCCAGTACTTC
J gene: TRBJ1-6; V gene: TRBV28; clone size: .; D gene: TRBD1; CDR3 protein: CASSWLRGPRSLHF; CDR3 DNA: TGTGCCAGCAGTTGGCTCAGGGGGCCGAGATCCCTCCACTTT
J gene: TRBJ2-7; V gene: TRBV11-2; clone size: few; D gene: TRBD1; CDR3 protein: CASIRGQDSYEQYF; CDR3 DNA: TGTGCCAGCATCCGGGGACAGGACTCCTACGAGCAGTACTTC
J gene: TRBJ2-7; V gene: TRBV9; clone size: .; D gene: .; CDR3 protein: CASSVATGPDYEQYF; CDR3 DNA: TGTGCCAGCAGCGTAGCTACGGGGCCAGATTACGAGCAGTACTTC
J gene: TRBJ1-2; V gene: TRBV2; clone size: few; D gene: .; CDR3 protein: CASTPSEAIWGYTF; CDR3 DNA: TGTGCCAGCACCCCATCAGAGGCCATTTGGGGCTACACCTTC
J gene: TRBJ2-4; V gene: TRBV12-3/TRBV12-4; clone size: many; D gene: .; CDR3 protein: CASSPRGGKNIQYF; CDR3 DNA: TGTGCCAGCAGTCCCCGGGGAGGCAAAAACATTCAGTACTTC
J gene: TRBJ2-5; V gene: TRBV7-2; clone size: .; D gene: .; CDR3 protein: CASSLLQGRQETQYF; CDR3 DNA: TGTGCCAGCAGCTTACTCCAGGGGAGGCAAGAGACCCAGTACTTC
J gene: TRBJ2-7; V gene: TRBV20-1; clone size: .; D gene: TRBD2; CDR3 protein: CSARGPRTSPYEQYF; CDR3 DNA: TGCAGTGCTAGGGGTCCGAGGACTAGCCCATACGAGCAGTACTTC
J gene: TRBJ2-2; V gene: TRBV6-5; clone size: .; D gene: .; CDR3 protein: CASSYSGEPNTGELFF; CDR3 DNA: TGTGCCAGCAGTTACTCCGGGGAACCCAACACCGGGGAGCTGTTTTTT
J gene: TRBJ1-1; V gene: TRBV6-2/TRBV6-3; clone size: .; D gene: .; CDR3 protein: CASSYLYRVLSQSASFF; CDR3 DNA: TGTGCCAGCAGTTACCTTTATCGGGTTTTATCCCAGTCTGCATCTTTCTTT
J gene: TRBJ2-1; V gene: TRBV27; clone size: few; D gene: TRBD1; CDR3 protein: CASGRGQALNEQFF; CDR3 DNA: TGTGCCAGCGGTCGGGGACAGGCCCTGAATGAGCAGTTCTTC
J gene: TRBJ2-1; V gene: TRBV5-5; clone size: .; D gene: .; CDR3 protein: CASSPGNRNEQFF; CDR3 DNA: TGTGCCAGCAGCCCGGGTAATAGGAATGAGCAGTTCTTC
J gene: TRBJ2-7; V gene: TRBV20-1; clone size: .; D gene: .; CDR3 protein: CSARGEGAYEQYF; CDR3 DNA: TGCAGTGCTAGAGGAGAGGGGGCCTACGAGCAGTACTTC
J gene: TRBJ1-2; V gene: TRBV12-3/TRBV12-4; clone size: .; D gene: .; CDR3 protein: CASSLSEGRGYTF; CDR3 DNA: TGTGCCAGCAGTTTGTCGGAGGGAAGGGGCTACACCTTC
J gene: TRBJ1-1; V gene: TRBV29-1; clone size: .; D gene: .; CDR3 protein: CSVERGMNTEAFF; CDR3 DNA: TGCAGCGTTGAAAGAGGCATGAACACTGAAGCTTTCTTT
J gene: TRBJ2-1; V gene: TRBV7-9; clone size: .; D gene: TRBD2; CDR3 protein: CASSKLAGENEQFF; CDR3 DNA: TGTGCCAGCAGCAAACTAGCGGGGGAAAATGAGCAGTTCTTC
J gene: TRBJ1-5; V gene: TRBV3-1; clone size: .; D gene: TRBD1; CDR3 protein: CASSRRTGEDQPQHF; CDR3 DNA: TGTGCCAGCAGCCGAAGGACAGGGGAAGATCAGCCCCAGCATTTT
J gene: TRBJ2-6; V gene: TRBV3-1; clone size: .; D gene: TRBD2; CDR3 protein: CASSPTSDGANVLTF; CDR3 DNA: TGTGCCAGCAGCCCGACTAGCGACGGGGCCAACGTCCTGACTTTC
J gene: TRBJ2-7; V gene: TRBV28; clone size: few; D gene: .; CDR3 protein: CASSSDQEYQESQYF; CDR3 DNA: TGTGCCAGCAGTTCGGACCAGGAGTACCAAGAGAGCCAGTACTTC
J gene: TRBJ2-5; V gene: TRBV6-6; clone size: .; D gene: TRBD2; CDR3 protein: CASSSRASGGRETQYF; CDR3 DNA: TGTGCCAGCAGTTCCCGGGCTAGCGGGGGGAGAGAGACCCAGTACTTC
J gene: TRBJ2-3; V gene: TRBV20-1; clone size: few; D gene: .; CDR3 protein: CSGADPSTDTQYF; CDR3 DNA: TGCAGTGGAGCGGACCCTAGCACAGATACGCAGTATTTT
J gene: TRBJ1-2; V gene: TRBV4-2; clone size: .; D gene: .; CDR3 protein: CASSQAGDYGYTF; CDR3 DNA: TGTGCCAGCAGCCAAGCGGGAGATTATGGCTACACCTTC
J gene: TRBJ2-7; V gene: TRBV12-3/TRBV12-4; clone size: .; D gene: .; CDR3 protein: CASGLDHEQYF; CDR3 DNA: TGTGCCAGCGGTTTAGACCACGAGCAGTACTTC
J gene: TRBJ2-5; V gene: TRBV27; clone size: few; D gene: .; CDR3 protein: CASRQEETQYF; CDR3 DNA: TGTGCCAGCAGGCAGGAAGAGACCCAGTACTTC
J gene: TRBJ1-4; V gene: TRBV28; clone size: .; D gene: .; CDR3 protein: CASSPGPNHEKLFF; CDR3 DNA: TGTGCCAGCAGCCCCGGGCCAAATCATGAAAAACTGTTTTTT
J gene: TRBJ1-1; V gene: TRBV5-1; clone size: .; D gene: TRBD1; CDR3 protein: CASSFRGVRLNTEAFF; CDR3 DNA: TGCGCCAGCAGCTTCAGGGGGGTGCGGTTGAACACTGAAGCTTTCTTT
J gene: TRBJ2-1; V gene: TRBV14; clone size: .; D gene: .; CDR3 protein: CASSPQEYNEQFF; CDR3 DNA: TGTGCCAGCAGCCCCCAAGAATACAATGAGCAGTTCTTC
J gene: TRBJ2-7; V gene: TRBV7-3; clone size: few; D gene: .; CDR3 protein: CASFIHGEQYF; CDR3 DNA: TGTGCCAGCTTCATCCATGGCGAGCAGTACTTC
J gene: TRBJ2-7; V gene: TRBV5-1; clone size: .; D gene: .; CDR3 protein: CASSLAQTEQYF; CDR3 DNA: TGCGCCAGCAGCTTGGCCCAAACCGAGCAGTACTTC
J gene: TRBJ2-7; V gene: TRBV20-1; clone size: few; D gene: .; CDR3 protein: CSADIAYEQYF; CDR3 DNA: TGCAGTGCTGACATAGCCTACGAGCAGTACTTC
J gene: TRBJ1-6; V gene: TRBV27; clone size: .; D gene: .; CDR3 protein: CASSPPGSYNSPLHF; CDR3 DNA: TGTGCCAGCAGTCCGCCTGGCTCCTATAATTCACCCCTCCACTTT